This TCR beta chain was identified during a study of breast tumors, draining lymph nodes, adjacent tissues. Points from the study as a whole: The data were judged consistent with most tumor T cells coming from lymph node and expanding in tumor.

The lymph nodes were axillary draining lymph nodes from breast cancer patients. Germline CDR1 is SGHDT and CDR2 is YYEEEE. This CDR3 spans 15 amino acids. TCRdb reanalysed the multiplex PCR reads using MiXCR and keeps one entry per CDR3 protein. This sample has around 130,000 distinct CDR3 sequences, with 20% found just once. Regarding this clonotype: Its antigen is still unknown. At one of its ends the junction is not consistent with the germline gene, which may arise from a read error.

The J gene is TRBJ2-4, the V gene TRBV5-6, with 10 nucleotides matching TRBD1. This TCR was sampled from a female donor with breast cancer. Some clones in this sample may be carry-over from other donors' samples. Sequenced input: axillary lymph node tissue. The CDR3 reads CPSSSSGTGAHIQYF. The DNA for the CDR3 is TGTCCCAGCAGCTCCTCCGGGACAGGGGCTCACATTCAGTACTTC.